The 26 T cell receptor beta chains reported below all come from one sample, sequenced in a study of blood T cells in healthy people across ages. The authors ran a second PCR of about 7 to 11 cycles using a sample-barcoded 5' primer and a J-beta primer mix. Using its own MiXCR run on the 5' RACE reads, TCRdb lists one record per CDR3 protein. This repertoire shows almost 800,000 distinct CDR3 sequences, 58% found once; its top ten account for about 20%. Sequences were obtained from blood. Receptor source: a man under 40 in good health.

V is TRBV4-1 and J is TRBJ2-2; the D is unclear. The V end was cut by 1 base, the J end by 3 bases, with 12 bases between. The CDR3 length is 16 residues. The germline gives CDR1 MGHRA, CDR2 YSYEKL. In DNA form, the CDR3 reads TGCGCCAGCAGCCAAGTTTCTCAGATAGACACCGGGGAGCTGTTTTTT. Protein product: CASSQVSQIDTGELFF.

This clonotype was recorded a few times. V gene TRBV2 combines with J gene TRBJ2-7, with D unresolved. Trimming took off 8 bases at V and 6 bases at J, with 17 bases between the two ends. Germline lookup yields CDR1 SNHLY and CDR2 FYNNEI. The CDR3 is 13 residues long. CDR3 sequence reads: CASAAEGLGEQYF. CDR3 nucleotide sequence: TGTGCCAGCGCTGCCGAAGGCTTGGGCGAGCAGTACTTC.

This clonotype was detected only a few times. The rearrangement joins TRBV10-3 to TRBJ2-7; D not resolved. The germline CDR1 and CDR2 sequences are ENHRY and SYGVKD. The CDR3 consists of 12 residues. Trimming left V 5 bases short and J 6 bases short, with 11 bases between. CDR3 coding DNA: TGTGCCATCAGTTTCATTCTAGGCGAGCAGTACTTC. Residues: CAISFILGEQYF.

This clonotype appeared a single time. The V call is TRBV28, the J call TRBJ1-6, with TRBD1 identical over 9 bases. The germline V gene encodes CDR1 MDHEN and CDR2 SYDVKM. The length of the CDR3 is 13 residues. With 7 bases clipped from V and 14 bases from J, the junction kept 9 bases outside the gene matches. This CDR3 is CASIRTGEFTLHF. Here the CDR3 DNA reads TGTGCCAGCATTCGGACAGGGGAATTCACCCTCCACTTT.

The genes are TRBV27 and TRBJ2-3; 9 bases align to TRBD2. The CDR3 consists of 15 residues. The germline gives CDR1 MNHEY, CDR2 SMNVEV (reference sequence). V lost 3 bases, J lost 4 bases, and 5 bases stayed unmatched. CDR3 DNA: TGTGCCAGCAGTTTTCTAGCGGGAAATGCAGATACGCAGTATTTT. This codes for CASSFLAGNADTQYF.

This chain connects TRBV12-3 or TRBV12-4 to TRBJ1-2; D possibly corresponds to TRBD1 (5 bases). CDR3 length equals 14 residues. V lost 8 bases and J lost 4, with 17 bases in between. CDR3 DNA: TGTGCCAGCGCAACCCGGGGGGTTAGCTATGGCTACACCTTC. Translation: CASATRGVSYGYTF.

The CDR3 bases are TGCGCCAGCAGCTTGGTCGCTAGCGGGAGGGCCAGGAGCTCCTACAATGAGCAGTTCTTC. It codes for CASSLVASGRARSSYNEQFF. The chain recombines TRBV5-1 with TRBJ2-1; 12 bases are shared with TRBD2. Germline V gene data show CDR1 as SGHRS and CDR2 as YFSETQ. There are 20 residues in the CDR3. J was trimmed by 0 bases and V by 0 bases; bases with no gene match: 10.

The rearrangement joins TRBV29-1 to TRBJ2-4; TRBD2 agrees at 7 bases. The CDR3 extends over 13 amino acids. CDR1 and CDR2 from the germline V gene are SQVTM and ANQGSEA. V lost 3 bases, J lost 13 bases, and 12 bases stayed unmatched. The CDR3 sequence is CSVEREPSGEQYF. CDR3 DNA sequence: TGCAGCGTTGAGCGGGAGCCTTCGGGGGAGCAGTACTTC.

The chain has TRBV29-1 and TRBJ2-1; 8 bases fit TRBD2. This CDR3 has 17 amino acids. Germline-derived CDR1 and CDR2 are SQVTM and ANQGSEA. V was pared by 5 bases and J by 2 bases, with 14 bases of the junction left unmatched. CDR3 sequence (DNA): TGCAGCGTTCGGGGGCTAGCGGGCTATGGAGCCTACAATGAGCAGTTCTTC. Its translation: CSVRGLAGYGAYNEQFF.

This chain links TRBV29-1 with TRBJ2-5, with D unresolved. The V gene lost 4 bases and the J gene lost 11 bases, with 17 bases spanning the gap. The CDR3 sequence is 12 residues long. Germline assignment: CDR1 SQVTM and CDR2 ANQGSEA. This CDR3 is CSVVTPWNEQYF. The CDR3 coding sequence is TGCAGCGTTGTAACCCCGTGGAATGAGCAGTACTTC.

The CDR3 region is CAISESLNTEAFF. For the CDR3, the DNA is TGTGCCATCAGTGAGTCCCTGAACACTGAAGCTTTCTTT. This chain joins TRBV10-3 and TRBJ1-1, with D hard to call. The V end lost 0 bases, the J end lost 0 bases, and 2 bases lay between the germline ends. Looked up from germline, CDR1 is ENHRY and CDR2 is SYGVKD. The CDR3 totals 13 residues.

This clonotype was detected only once. The V call is TRBV7-3, the J call TRBJ1-6; 7 nucleotides agree with TRBD1. The CDR3 sequence is 13 residues long. Trimming took 1 base from V and 13 from J; bases not matched to a gene: 4. The germline V gene encodes CDR1 SGHTA and CDR2 FQGTGA. The CDR3 DNA is TGTGCCAGCAGCTTAAGACAGGGAGAGCCCCTCCACTTT. As protein: CASSLRQGEPLHF.

J is TRBJ1-4 and V is TRBV15, with D unresolved. The germline V gene encodes CDR1 LNHNV and CDR2 YYDKDF (reference sequence). The CDR3 runs to 14 residues. V lost 8 bases, J lost 3 bases, and 13 bases lay in between. In DNA form, the CDR3 reads TGTGCCACCTCCTCGTACGGGTCTAATGAAAAACTGTTTTTT. Protein: CATSSYGSNEKLFF.

The V call is TRBV28, the J call TRBJ2-7; 8 nucleotides agree with TRBD2. The CDR3 has 17 amino acids. Losses at the gene ends were 2 bases for V and 0 bases for J; bases not matched to a gene: 9. Germline V gene data show CDR1 as MDHEN and CDR2 as SYDVKM. Here the CDR3 reads CASSLPEGTRPSYEQYF. DNA of the CDR3: TGTGCCAGCAGTTTACCCGAGGGGACTAGACCCTCCTACGAGCAGTACTTC.

This chain uses TRBV5-6 with TRBJ2-5; D unclear. The J call may be wrong; the DNA end is better matched by TRBJ2-7. Germline V gene sequence: CDR1 SGHDT, CDR2 YYEEEE. The length of the CDR3 is 14 residues. CDR3 sequence reads: CASSLSLTLYEQYF. The CDR3 bases are TGTGCCAGCAGCTTGAGTCTAACCCTCTACGAGCAGTACTTC.

The J gene is TRBJ1-2, the V gene TRBV20-1; 9 nucleotides line up with TRBD1. The germline V gene has CDR1 DFQATT and CDR2 SNEGSKA (reference sequence). With 3 bases clipped from V and 2 bases from J, the junction kept 7 bases outside the gene matches. This CDR3 spans 15 amino acids. CDR3 sequence reads: CSARGTGYSNYGYTF. CDR3 DNA sequence: TGCAGTGCTAGGGGGACAGGGTATTCCAACTATGGCTACACCTTC.

This clonotype was observed a handful of times. One junction end does not reproduce the germline sequence, and a read error may be involved. CDR3 coding DNA: TGTGCCAGCAGCTTAGCAGAAAACACTGAAGCTTTCTTT. Protein: CASSLAENTEAFF. The gene calls are TRBV5-1 and TRBJ1-1; D not resolved. The CDR3 consists of 13 residues. Germline CDR1 and CDR2: SGHRS and YFSETQ.

The chain uses TRBV6-5 and TRBJ2-7, with D uncertain. This CDR3 region has 15 residues. Trimming took off 5 bases at V and 0 bases at J, with 14 bases between the two ends. Looked up from germline, CDR1 is MNHEY and CDR2 is SVGAGI. CDR3 nucleotides: TGTGCCAGCAGTCCCTCGTACATCCCCTCCTACGAGCAGTACTTC. Its protein product is CASSPSYIPSYEQYF.

This clonotype showed up just a few times. The chain has TRBV4-3 and TRBJ2-6; D unclear. This CDR3 comprises 16 residues. Looked up from germline, CDR1 is LGHNA and CDR2 is YSLEER. With 0 bases removed from V and 0 bases from J, the gap between germline ends came to 6 bases. The DNA of the CDR3 is TGCGCCAGCAGCCAAGAGATGCGCTCTGGGGCCAACGTCCTGACTTTC. Translated: CASSQEMRSGANVLTF.

The chain links TRBV15 to TRBJ2-4; TRBD1 matches 7 bases. The J call is in doubt because the DNA end fits TRBJ2-7 better. The germline CDR1 and CDR2 sequences are LNHNV and YYDKDF (reference sequence). The CDR3 runs 15 residues. This CDR3 is CATSREMGQTYEQYF. CDR3 sequence (DNA): TGTGCCACCAGCAGAGAGATGGGACAGACCTACGAGCAGTACTTC.

This clonotype appeared a few times. This rearrangement joins TRBV2 to TRBJ2-7, with 10 positions matching TRBD1. Germline V gene data show CDR1 as SNHLY and CDR2 as FYNNEI. V shed 7 bases, J shed 4 bases, and the junction held 4 bases outside the gene matches. CDR3 length: 13 amino acids. The CDR3 nucleotides read TGTGCCAGCATCGGACAGGGGGGGTACGAGCAGTACTTC. Translation gives CASIGQGGYEQYF.

The J gene is TRBJ2-7, the V gene TRBV28; 15 bases are shared with TRBD2. Germline loops: CDR1 MDHEN, CDR2 SYDVKM. The V gene end was trimmed by 4 bases and the J gene end by 2 bases; junction bases not matched to a gene: 12. This CDR3 spans 19 amino acids. The CDR3 sequence is CASSSPGLAGGTKPYEQYF. The CDR3 DNA reads TGTGCCAGCAGTTCCCCGGGACTAGCGGGAGGAACGAAACCCTACGAGCAGTACTTC.

This chain uses TRBV20-1 with TRBJ1-1; D ambiguous. This CDR3 is built from 11 residues. Trimming removed 0 bases from V and 7 bases from J, with 6 bases in between. Germline CDR1 reads DFQATT; CDR2 reads SNEGSKA (reference sequence). The CDR3 coding sequence is TGCAGTGCTAGAGAACGGTTTGAAGCTTTCTTT. Its protein is CSARERFEAFF.

The rearrangement links TRBV20-1 to TRBJ2-3; no definite D call. This CDR3 has 16 residues. V was cut by 3 bases and J by 0 bases, with 16 bases left in between. The germline gives CDR1 DFQATT, CDR2 SNEGSKA (reference sequence). The DNA of the CDR3 is TGCAGTGCTAGTTTCCAAACCATTTCTAGCACAGATACGCAGTATTTT. It yields the protein CSASFQTISSTDTQYF.

V usage is TRBV5-1 and J usage is TRBJ1-2, with D unclear. V shed 1 base and J shed 7 bases, with 17 bases lying between them. The germline V gene has CDR1 SGHRS and CDR2 YFSETQ. The CDR3 is 15 residues long. The CDR3 bases are TGCGCCAGCAGCTTGAACGACAACGAATCGGGTGGCTACACCTTC. This translates into CASSLNDNESGGYTF.

The chain recombines TRBV6-5 with TRBJ2-7; 7 bases align to TRBD2. With the DNA end fitting TRBJ2-5 better, the J assignment may be wrong. The CDR3 runs 13 residues. Germline V CDR1 and CDR2: MNHEY, SVGAGI. CDR3 coding DNA: TGTGCCAGCACGGGGGGAGGGTTGGAGACCCAGTACTTC. Protein sequence: CASTGGGLETQYF.